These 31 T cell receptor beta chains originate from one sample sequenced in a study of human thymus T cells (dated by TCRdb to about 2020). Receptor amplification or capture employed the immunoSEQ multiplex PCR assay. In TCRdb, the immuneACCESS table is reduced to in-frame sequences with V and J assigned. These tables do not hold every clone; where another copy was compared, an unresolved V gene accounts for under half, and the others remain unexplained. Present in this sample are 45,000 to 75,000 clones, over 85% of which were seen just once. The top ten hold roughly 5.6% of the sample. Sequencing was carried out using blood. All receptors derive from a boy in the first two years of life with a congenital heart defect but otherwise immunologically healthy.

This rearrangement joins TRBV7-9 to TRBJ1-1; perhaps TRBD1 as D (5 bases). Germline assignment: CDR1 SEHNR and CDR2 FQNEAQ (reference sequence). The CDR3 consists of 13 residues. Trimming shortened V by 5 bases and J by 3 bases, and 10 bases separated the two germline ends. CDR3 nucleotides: TGTGCCAGCAGCGGCGACAGCCACACTGAAGCTTTCTTT. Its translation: CASSGDSHTEAFF.

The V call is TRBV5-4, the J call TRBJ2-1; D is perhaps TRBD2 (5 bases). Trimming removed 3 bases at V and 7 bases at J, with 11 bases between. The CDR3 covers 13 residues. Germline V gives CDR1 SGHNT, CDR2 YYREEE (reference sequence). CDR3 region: CASSSRTPNEQFF. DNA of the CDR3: TGTGCCAGCAGCTCACGGACTCCTAATGAGCAGTTCTTC.

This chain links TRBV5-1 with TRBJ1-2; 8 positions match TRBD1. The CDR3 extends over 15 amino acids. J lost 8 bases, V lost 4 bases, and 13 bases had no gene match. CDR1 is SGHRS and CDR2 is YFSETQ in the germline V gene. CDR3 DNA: TGCGCCAGCAGCCTTCGTCCAACAGGGACAGGCGGCTACACCTTC. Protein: CASSLRPTGTGGYTF.

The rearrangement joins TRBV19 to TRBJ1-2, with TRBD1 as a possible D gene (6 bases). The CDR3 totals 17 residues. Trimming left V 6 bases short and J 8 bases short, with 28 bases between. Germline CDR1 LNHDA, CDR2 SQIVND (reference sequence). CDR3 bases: TGTGCCAGTAGAGGGATGGACAGTGCCAGTTTATCTGACGGCTACACCTTC. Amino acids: CASRGMDSASLSDGYTF.

The DNA of the CDR3 is TGTGCCAGCAGTGAGGGACAGGGGGCAGATACGCAGTATTTT. Protein product: CASSEGQGADTQYF. V is TRBV6-4 and J is TRBJ2-3, with TRBD1 matching 11 bases. The J segment lost 4 bases and the V segment lost 3 bases, leaving 0 bases of the junction unmatched. This CDR3 contains 14 residues. From germline, CDR1 is MRHNA and CDR2 SNTAGT.

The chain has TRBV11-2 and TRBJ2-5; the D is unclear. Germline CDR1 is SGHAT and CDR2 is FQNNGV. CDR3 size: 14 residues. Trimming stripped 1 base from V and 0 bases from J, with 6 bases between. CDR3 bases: TGTGCCAGCAGCTTAGCCCAGTACCAAGAGACCCAGTACTTC. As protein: CASSLAQYQETQYF.

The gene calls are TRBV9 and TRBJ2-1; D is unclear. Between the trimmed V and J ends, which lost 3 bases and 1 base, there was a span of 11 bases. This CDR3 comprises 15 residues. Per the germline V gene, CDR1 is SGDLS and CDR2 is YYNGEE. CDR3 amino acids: CASSARYGSYNEQFF. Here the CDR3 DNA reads TGTGCCAGCAGCGCCCGGTACGGGTCCTACAATGAGCAGTTCTTC. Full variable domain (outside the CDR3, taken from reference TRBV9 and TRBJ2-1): DSGVTQTPKHLITATGQRVTLRCSPRSGDLSVYWYQQSLDQGLQFLIQYYNGEERAKGNILERFSAQQFPDLHSELNLSSLELGDSALYFCASSARYGSYNEQFFGPGTRLTVL.

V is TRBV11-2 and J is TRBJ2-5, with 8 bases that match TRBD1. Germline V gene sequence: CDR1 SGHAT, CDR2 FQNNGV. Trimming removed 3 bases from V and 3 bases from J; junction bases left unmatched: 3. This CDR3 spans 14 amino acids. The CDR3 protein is CASSFGQGEETQYF. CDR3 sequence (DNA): TGTGCCAGCAGCTTCGGACAGGGTGAAGAGACCCAGTACTTC.

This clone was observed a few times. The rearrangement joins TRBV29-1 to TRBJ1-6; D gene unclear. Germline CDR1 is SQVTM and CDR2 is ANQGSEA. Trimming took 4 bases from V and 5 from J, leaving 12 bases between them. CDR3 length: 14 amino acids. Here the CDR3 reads CSVAPRGDNSPLHF. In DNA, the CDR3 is TGCAGCGTTGCGCCGCGGGGAGATAATTCACCCCTCCACTTT.

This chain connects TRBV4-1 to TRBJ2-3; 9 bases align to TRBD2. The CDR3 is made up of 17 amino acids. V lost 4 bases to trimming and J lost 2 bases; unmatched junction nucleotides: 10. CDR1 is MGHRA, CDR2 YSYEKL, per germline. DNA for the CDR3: TGCGCCAGCAGCCCCGCGGGGGGGCCTCTAGTCACAGATACGCAGTATTTT. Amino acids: CASSPAGGPLVTDTQYF.

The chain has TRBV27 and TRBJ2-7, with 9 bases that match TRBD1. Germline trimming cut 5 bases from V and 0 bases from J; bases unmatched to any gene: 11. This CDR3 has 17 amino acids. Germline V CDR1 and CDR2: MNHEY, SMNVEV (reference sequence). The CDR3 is CASSIASDRGTSYEQYF. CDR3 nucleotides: TGTGCCAGCAGTATAGCCTCGGACAGGGGAACCTCCTACGAGCAGTACTTC.

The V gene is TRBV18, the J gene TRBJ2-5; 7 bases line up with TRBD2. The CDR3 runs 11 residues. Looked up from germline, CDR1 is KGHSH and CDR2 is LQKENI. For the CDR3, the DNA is TGTGCTGGCGGGAGCCAAGAGACCCAGTACTTC. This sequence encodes CAGGSQETQYF.

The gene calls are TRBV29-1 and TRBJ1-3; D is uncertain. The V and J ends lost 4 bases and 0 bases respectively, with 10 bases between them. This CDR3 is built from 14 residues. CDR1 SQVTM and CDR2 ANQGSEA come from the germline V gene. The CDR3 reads CSVGGRSSGNTIYF. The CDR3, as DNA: TGCAGCGTTGGTGGCCGGAGCTCTGGAAACACCATATATTTT.

CDR3 residues: CASSLDPGTSGETQYF. CDR3 coding DNA: TGTGCCAGCAGCTTAGATCCAGGGACTAGCGGAGAGACCCAGTACTTC. The V gene is TRBV11-1, the J gene TRBJ2-5, with 11 bases that match TRBD2. CDR3 length: 16 residues. V trimming: 1 base; J trimming: 4 bases; junction bases outside the gene matches: 5. CDR1 SGHAT and CDR2 FQDESV come from the germline V gene (reference sequence).

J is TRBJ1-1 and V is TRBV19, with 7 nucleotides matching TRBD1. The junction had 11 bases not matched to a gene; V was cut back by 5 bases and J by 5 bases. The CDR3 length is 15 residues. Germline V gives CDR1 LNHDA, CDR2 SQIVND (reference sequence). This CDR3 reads CASSPTSGGGTEAFF. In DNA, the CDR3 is TGTGCCAGTAGTCCAACCTCAGGGGGGGGGACTGAAGCTTTCTTT.

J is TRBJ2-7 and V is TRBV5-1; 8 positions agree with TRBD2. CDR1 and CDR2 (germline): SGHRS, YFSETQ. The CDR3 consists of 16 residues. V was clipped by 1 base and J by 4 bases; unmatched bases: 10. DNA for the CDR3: TGCGCCAGCAGCTTGACGGGACTAGGCCCATATTACGAGCAGTACTTC. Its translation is CASSLTGLGPYYEQYF.

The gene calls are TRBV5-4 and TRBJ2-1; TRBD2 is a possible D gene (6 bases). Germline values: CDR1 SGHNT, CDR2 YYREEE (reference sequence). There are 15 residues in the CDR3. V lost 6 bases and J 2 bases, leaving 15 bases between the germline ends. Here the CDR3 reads CASNMGTGPYNEQFF. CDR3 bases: TGTGCCAGCAACATGGGGACTGGCCCCTACAATGAGCAGTTCTTC.

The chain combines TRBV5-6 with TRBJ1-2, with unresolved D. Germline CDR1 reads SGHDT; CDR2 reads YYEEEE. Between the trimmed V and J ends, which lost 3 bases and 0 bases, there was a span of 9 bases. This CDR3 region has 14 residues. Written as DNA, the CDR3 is TGTGCCAGCAGCTGGGTTCCGTCTAACTATGGCTACACCTTC. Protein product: CASSWVPSNYGYTF.

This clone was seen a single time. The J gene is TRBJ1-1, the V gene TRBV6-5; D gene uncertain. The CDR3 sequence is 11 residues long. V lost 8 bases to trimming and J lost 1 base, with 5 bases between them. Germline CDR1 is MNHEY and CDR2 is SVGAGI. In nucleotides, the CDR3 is TGTGCCAGCGCCACGAACACTGAAGCTTTCTTT. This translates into CASATNTEAFF.

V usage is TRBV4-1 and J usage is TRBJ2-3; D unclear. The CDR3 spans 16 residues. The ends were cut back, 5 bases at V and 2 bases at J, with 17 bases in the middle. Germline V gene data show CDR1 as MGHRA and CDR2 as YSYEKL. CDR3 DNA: TGCGCCAGCAGCGACGGACCCACATCTTCCACAGATACGCAGTATTTT. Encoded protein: CASSDGPTSSTDTQYF.

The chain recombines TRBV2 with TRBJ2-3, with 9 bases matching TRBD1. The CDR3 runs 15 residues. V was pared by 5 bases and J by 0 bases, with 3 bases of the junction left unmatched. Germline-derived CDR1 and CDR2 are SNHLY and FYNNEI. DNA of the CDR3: TGTGCCAGCAGTACAGGGGGCCATAGCACAGATACGCAGTATTTT. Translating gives CASSTGGHSTDTQYF. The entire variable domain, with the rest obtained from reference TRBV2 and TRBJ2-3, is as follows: EPEVTQTPSHQVTQMGQEVILRCVPISNHLYFYWYRQILGQKVEFLVSFYNNEISEKSEIFDDQFSVERPDGSNFTLKIRSTKLEDSAMYFCASSTGGHSTDTQYFGPGTRLTVL.

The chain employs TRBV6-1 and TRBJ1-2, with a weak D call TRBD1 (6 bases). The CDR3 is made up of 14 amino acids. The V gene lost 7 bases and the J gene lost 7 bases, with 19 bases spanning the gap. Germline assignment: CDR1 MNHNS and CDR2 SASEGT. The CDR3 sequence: CASIRGGLFGGYTF. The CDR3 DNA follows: TGTGCCAGCATCAGGGGAGGCCTTTTTGGTGGCTACACCTTC.

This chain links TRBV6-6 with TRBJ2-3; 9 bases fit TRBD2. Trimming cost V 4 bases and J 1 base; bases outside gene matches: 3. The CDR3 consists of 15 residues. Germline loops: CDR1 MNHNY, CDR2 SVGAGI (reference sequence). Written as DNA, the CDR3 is TGTGCCAGCAGTTCTAGCGGGGCACGCACAGATACGCAGTATTTT. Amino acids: CASSSSGARTDTQYF.

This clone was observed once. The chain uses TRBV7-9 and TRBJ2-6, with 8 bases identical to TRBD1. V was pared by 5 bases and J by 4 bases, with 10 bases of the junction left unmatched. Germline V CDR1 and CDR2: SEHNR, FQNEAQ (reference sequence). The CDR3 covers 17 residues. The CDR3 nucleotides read TGTGCCAGCAGCCTTCTATCGACAGGGGCAGGGGCCAACGTCCTGACTTTC. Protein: CASSLLSTGAGANVLTF.

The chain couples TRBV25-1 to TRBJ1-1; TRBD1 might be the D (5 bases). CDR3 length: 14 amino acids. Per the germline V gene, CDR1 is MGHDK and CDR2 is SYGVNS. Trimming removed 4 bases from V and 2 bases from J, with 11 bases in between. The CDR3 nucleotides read TGTGCCAGCAGTGTCCGAGGGGCAAACACTGAAGCTTTCTTT. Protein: CASSVRGANTEAFF.

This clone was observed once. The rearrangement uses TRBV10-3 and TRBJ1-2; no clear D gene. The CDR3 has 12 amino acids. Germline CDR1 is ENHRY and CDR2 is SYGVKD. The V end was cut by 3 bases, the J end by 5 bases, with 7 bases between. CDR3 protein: CAISEGSYGYTF. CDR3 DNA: TGTGCCATCAGTGAAGGGTCGTATGGCTACACCTTC.

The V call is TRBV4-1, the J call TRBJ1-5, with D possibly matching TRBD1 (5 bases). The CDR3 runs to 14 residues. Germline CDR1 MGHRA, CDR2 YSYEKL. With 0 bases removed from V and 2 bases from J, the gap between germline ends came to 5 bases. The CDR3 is CASSQDRGNQPQHF. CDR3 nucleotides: TGCGCCAGCAGCCAAGACAGGGGCAATCAGCCCCAGCATTTT.

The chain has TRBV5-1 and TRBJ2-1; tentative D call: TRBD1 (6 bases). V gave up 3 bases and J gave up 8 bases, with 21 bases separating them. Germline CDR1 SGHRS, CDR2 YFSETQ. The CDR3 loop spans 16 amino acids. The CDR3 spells CASSSRKGPPGDEQFF. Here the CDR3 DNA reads TGCGCCAGCAGCTCCCGCAAAGGCCCTCCAGGGGATGAGCAGTTCTTC. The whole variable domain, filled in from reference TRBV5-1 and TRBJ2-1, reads KAGVTQTPRYLIKTRGQQVTLSCSPISGHRSVSWYQQTPGQGLQFLFEYFSETQRNKGNFPGRFSGRQFSNSRSEMNVSTLELGDSALYLCASSSRKGPPGDEQFFGPGTRLTVL.

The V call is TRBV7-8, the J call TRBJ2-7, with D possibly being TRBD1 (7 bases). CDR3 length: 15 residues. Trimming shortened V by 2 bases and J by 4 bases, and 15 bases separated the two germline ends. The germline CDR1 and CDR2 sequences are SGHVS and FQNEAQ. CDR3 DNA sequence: TGTGCCAGCAGCTTAACGGGGCAGGGGGGATACGAGCAGTACTTC. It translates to CASSLTGQGGYEQYF. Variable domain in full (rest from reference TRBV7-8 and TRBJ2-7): GAGVSQSPRYKVAKRGQDVALRCDPISGHVSLFWYQQALGQGPEFLTYFQNEAQLDKSGLPSDRFFAERPEGSVSTLKIQRTQQEDSAVYLCASSLTGQGGYEQYFGPGTRLTVT.

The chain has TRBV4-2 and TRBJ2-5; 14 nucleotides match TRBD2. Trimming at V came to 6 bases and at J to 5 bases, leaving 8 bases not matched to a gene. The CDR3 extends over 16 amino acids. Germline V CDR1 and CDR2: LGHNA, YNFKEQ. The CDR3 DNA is TGTGCCAGCAGTCCGACTAGCGGGAGGGCGGGGGAGACCCAGTACTTC. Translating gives CASSPTSGRAGETQYF.

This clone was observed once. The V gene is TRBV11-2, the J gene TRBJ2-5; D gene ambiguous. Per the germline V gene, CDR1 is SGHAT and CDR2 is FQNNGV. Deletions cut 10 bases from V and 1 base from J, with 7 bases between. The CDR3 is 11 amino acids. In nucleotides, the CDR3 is TGTGCCATCTACTTCCAAGAGACCCAGTACTTC. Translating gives CAIYFQETQYF.